The 30 T cell receptor beta chains below all came from one sample that was sequenced in a study of preoperative IRX-2 immunotherapy in early breast cancer. Treatment indicated: preoperative locoregional IRX-2 cytokine immunotherapy. Some clones are missing from TCRdb's copy, which holds only in-frame ones; the method was immunoSEQ multiplex PCR. The sample lists roughly 27,000 clones, roughly 74% occurring once. The sequencing here drew on lymph node tissue, taken before IRX-2 immunotherapy. All receptors come from a human donor with breast cancer.

This clone came up a few times. This chain uses TRBV6-8 with TRBJ2-1; 10 bases fit TRBD2. Losses at the gene ends were 11 bases for V and 6 bases for J; bases not matched to a gene: 7. Germline V gene sequence: CDR1 MNHGY, CDR2 SAAAGT. This CDR3 has 13 amino acids. The DNA for the CDR3 is TGTGCCCTCAGGACTAGCGGTGCCAATGAGCAGTTCTTC. Translating gives CALRTSGANEQFF.

The V gene is TRBV11-3, the J gene TRBJ1-1; 9 nucleotides agree with TRBD1. The germline CDR1 and CDR2 sequences are SGHNT and YENEEA. This CDR3 is built from 15 residues. After removal of 4 bases from V and 7 bases from J, the junction contained 10 bases not matched to a gene. CDR3 sequence (DNA): TGTGCCAGCAGCTCCCCAACAGGGGGCGATATTGAAGCTTTCTTT. Protein: CASSSPTGGDIEAFF.

This clone has just one count. This chain connects TRBV6-8 to TRBJ2-7; no clear D. The germline CDR1 and CDR2 sequences are MNHGY and SAAAGT. Trimming stripped 0 bases from V and 0 bases from J, with 18 bases between. The CDR3 is 18 amino acids. The CDR3 bases are TGTGCCAGCAGTTACTCTCGTCAGGCCCCAACAAGCTCCTACGAGCAGTACTTC. Translation: CASSYSRQAPTSSYEQYF.

The rearrangement links TRBV19 to TRBJ1-5; the D gene is possibly TRBD1 (5 bases). This CDR3 has 15 residues. Germline lookup yields CDR1 LNHDA and CDR2 SQIVND (reference sequence). The ends were cut back, 5 bases at V and 2 bases at J, with 13 bases in the middle. As DNA, the CDR3 is TGTGCCAGTAGTGCCCCTCAGGGCCGCAATCAGCCCCAGCATTTT. Encoded protein: CASSAPQGRNQPQHF. Together with reference TRBV19 and TRBJ1-5, the CDR3 gives the full variable domain: DGGITQSPKYLFRKEGQNVTLSCEQNLNHDAMYWYRQDPGQGLRLIYYSQIVNDFQKGDIAEGYSVSREKKESFPLTVTSAQKNPTAFYLCASSAPQGRNQPQHFGDGTRLSIL.

The rearrangement uses TRBV5-1 and TRBJ2-3; 9 bases are shared with TRBD1. The junction had 12 bases not matched to a gene; V was cut back by 4 bases and J by 6 bases. CDR3 length: 16 residues. CDR1 and CDR2 from the germline V gene are SGHRS and YFSETQ. This CDR3 is CASSRSRDRASDTQYF. CDR3 nucleotide sequence: TGCGCCAGCAGCAGAAGCCGGGACAGGGCATCGGATACGCAGTATTTT.

V usage is TRBV19 and J usage is TRBJ1-5; the D is unclear. Per the germline V gene, CDR1 is LNHDA and CDR2 is SQIVND (reference sequence). This CDR3 is 12 amino acids long. The V end was cut by 4 bases, the J end by 5 bases, with 6 bases between. Here the CDR3 reads CASSRVDQPQHF. The CDR3 DNA reads as TGTGCCAGTAGTAGAGTCGATCAGCCCCAGCATTTT. Drawing the rest from reference TRBV19 and TRBJ1-5, the complete variable domain is DGGITQSPKYLFRKEGQNVTLSCEQNLNHDAMYWYRQDPGQGLRLIYYSQIVNDFQKGDIAEGYSVSREKKESFPLTVTSAQKNPTAFYLCASSRVDQPQHFGDGTRLSIL.

The chain carries TRBV15 and TRBJ2-3; 9 bases are shared with TRBD1. This CDR3 contains 16 residues. Germline V lookup: CDR1 LNHNV, CDR2 YYDKDF (reference sequence). V was clipped by 5 bases and J by 4 bases; unmatched bases: 10. This chain's CDR3 is CATSRTPGQGADTQYF. CDR3 coding DNA: TGTGCCACCAGCCGAACTCCGGGACAGGGTGCAGATACGCAGTATTTT.

The J gene is TRBJ2-3, the V gene TRBV1; the table's D call TRBD1 went unverified against the DNA. TRBV1 is noted as a pseudogene. The CDR3 is 15 amino acids. The CDR3 DNA reads TGCGCCAGCAGCCGAGATCTCCAGAGCACAGATACGCAGTATTTT. Its protein is CASSRDLQSTDTQYF.

The chain links TRBV28 to TRBJ1-3, with D perhaps TRBD1 (5 bases). Per germline, CDR1 MDHEN and CDR2 SYDVKM. V lost 8 bases to trimming and J lost 0 bases, with 14 bases between them. The CDR3 spans 15 residues. CDR3: CASAKGWYSGNTIYF. The CDR3 coding sequence is TGTGCCAGCGCTAAGGGGTGGTACTCTGGAAACACCATATATTTT.

The V gene is TRBV29-1, the J gene TRBJ1-3; tentatively, D is TRBD1 (5 bases). Germline CDR1 is SQVTM and CDR2 is ANQGSEA. This CDR3 is built from 12 residues. V was clipped by 3 bases and J by 4 bases, with 7 bases between them. In DNA, the CDR3 is TGCAGCGTTGAGACAGCGGGAAACACCATATATTTT. Translated: CSVETAGNTIYF.

In its sample, this clone was seen a few times. DNA for the CDR3: TGTGCCAGCAGTAATACCCGGGACAGGGGGTGGATCACTGAAGCTTTCTTT. This translates into CASSNTRDRGWITEAFF. This chain uses TRBV6-8 with TRBJ1-1, with 11 bases that match TRBD1. The CDR3 covers 17 residues. After removal of 5 bases from V and 4 bases from J, the junction contained 12 bases not matched to a gene. In germline, CDR1 is MNHGY, CDR2 SAAAGT.

The rearrangement links TRBV6-8 to TRBJ1-1, with D perhaps matching TRBD1 (5 bases). V shed 11 bases and J shed 0 bases, with 13 bases lying between them. This CDR3 contains 13 residues. In germline, CDR1 is MNHGY, CDR2 SAAAGT. The CDR3 sequence: CASIREVNTEAFF. The CDR3 DNA follows: TGTGCCTCAATCAGGGAGGTGAACACTGAAGCTTTCTTT.

The V call is TRBV19, the J call TRBJ1-4; D is uncertain. Germline V gene data show CDR1 as LNHDA and CDR2 as SQIVND (reference sequence). Trimming cost V 5 bases and J 7 bases, with 11 bases left between them. The CDR3 is 13 residues long. CDR3 coding DNA: TGTGCCAGTAGTGAATGGTTGTTTGAAAAACTGTTTTTT. This codes for CASSEWLFEKLFF.

The V and J genes are TRBV5-1 and TRBJ2-1; 7 nucleotides match TRBD1. Germline CDR1 SGHRS, CDR2 YFSETQ. This CDR3 contains 17 residues. The junction had 12 bases not matched to a gene; V was cut back by 2 bases and J by 4 bases. The CDR3 reads CASSLGQELLGYNEQFF. In DNA, the CDR3 is TGCGCCAGCAGCTTAGGACAGGAGTTACTTGGGTACAATGAGCAGTTCTTC.

This clone was counted once. This chain joins TRBV11-3 and TRBJ2-7, with 8 nucleotides matching TRBD1. The V gene end was trimmed by 6 bases and the J gene end by 3 bases; junction bases not matched to a gene: 13. CDR3 length: 16 amino acids. CDR1 is SGHNT, CDR2 YENEEA, per germline. The CDR3 DNA sequence: TGTGCCAGCAGACACAGGGGGAATACCAAGGGCTACGAGCAGTACTTC. Residues: CASRHRGNTKGYEQYF.

Of note for this clone: The junction and the germline gene differ at one end; a read error may be behind it. V usage is TRBV27 and J usage is TRBJ2-3; TRBD2 is a possible D gene (5 bases). Looked up from germline, CDR1 is MNHEY and CDR2 is SMNVEV (reference sequence). This CDR3 is built from 14 residues. CDR3 residues: CATSPGSQADTQYF. CDR3 coding DNA: TGTGCCACCAGTCCGGGAAGTCAAGCAGATACGCAGTATTTT.

This chain uses TRBV29-1 with TRBJ2-1; D might be TRBD2 (5 bases). This CDR3 has 12 residues. Germline-derived CDR1 and CDR2 are SQVTM and ANQGSEA. With 5 bases removed from V and 5 bases from J, the gap between germline ends came to 10 bases. The CDR3: CSVKGVHNEQFF. Written as DNA, the CDR3 is TGCAGCGTTAAGGGAGTCCACAATGAGCAGTTCTTC.

The chain joins TRBV19 to TRBJ1-4; TRBD1 is a possible D gene (5 bases). Trimming took 2 bases from V and 4 from J, leaving 11 bases between them. This CDR3 comprises 15 residues. Germline V gene sequence: CDR1 LNHDA, CDR2 SQIVND (reference sequence). The CDR3 region has the DNA TGTGCCAGTAGTATACGGGGCGGACTTAATGAAAAACTGTTTTTT. The encoded protein is CASSIRGGLNEKLFF.

The sample holds a few counts of this clone. The chain uses TRBV6-8 and TRBJ1-1; D is uncertain. Germline V gives CDR1 MNHGY, CDR2 SAAAGT. V lost 1 base to trimming and J lost 5 bases, with 8 bases between them. There are 13 residues in the CDR3. The CDR3 coding sequence is TGTGCCAGCAGTTACTTTGCCCAGACTGAAGCTTTCTTT. Translated, it gives CASSYFAQTEAFF.

The CDR3 sequence: CATSEPGQGSGELFF. The CDR3 DNA follows: TGTGCCACCAGCGAGCCGGGACAGGGGTCCGGGGAGCTGTTTTTT. The chain uses TRBV15 and TRBJ2-2, with 10 nucleotides matching TRBD1. The CDR3 runs to 15 residues. With 5 bases clipped from V and 6 bases from J, the junction kept 6 bases outside the gene matches. In germline, CDR1 is LNHNV, CDR2 YYDKDF (reference sequence).

The J gene is TRBJ2-1, the V gene TRBV11-3; D might be TRBD2 (6 bases). In germline, CDR1 is SGHNT, CDR2 YENEEA. V gave up 5 bases and J gave up 5 bases, with 13 bases separating them. The CDR3 spans 14 residues. CDR3 in amino acids: CASSPGLVDNEQFF. In DNA, the CDR3 is TGTGCCAGCAGCCCGGGACTGGTAGACAATGAGCAGTTCTTC.

V gene TRBV5-1 combines with J gene TRBJ2-3; a possible D gene is TRBD2 (6 bases). The germline V gene has CDR1 SGHRS and CDR2 YFSETQ. The CDR3 covers 15 residues. The ends were cut back, 4 bases at V and 2 bases at J, with 14 bases in the middle. In nucleotides, the CDR3 is TGCGCCAGCAGCCTTGCGACTAGTCACACAGATACGCAGTATTTT. Protein product: CASSLATSHTDTQYF.

This clone was counted a single time. The rearrangement links TRBV7-2 to TRBJ1-3; a weak D match, TRBD1 (5 bases). The CDR3 sequence is 14 residues long. Trimming removed 3 bases from V and 4 bases from J, with 10 bases in between. CDR1 and CDR2 (germline): SGHTA, FQGNSA. DNA for the CDR3: TGTGCCAGCAGCTTCGGTAGACAGGGAAACACCATATATTTT. This sequence encodes CASSFGRQGNTIYF.

The CDR3 DNA follows: TGTGCCAGCTCAGCGACAGATAAGACTGAAGCTTTCTTT. Amino acid sequence: CASSATDKTEAFF. This chain uses TRBV18 with TRBJ1-1, with D maybe TRBD1 (5 bases). CDR3 length: 13 residues. Trimming shortened V by 5 bases and J by 5 bases, and 12 bases separated the two germline ends. Germline values: CDR1 KGHSH, CDR2 LQKENI.

The CDR3 protein is CASSTPTGLLDTQYF. The CDR3 DNA reads TGTGCCAGCAGTACCCCGACAGGACTCTTAGATACGCAGTATTTT. The rearrangement links TRBV28 to TRBJ2-3; possible D gene TRBD1, 6 bases. CDR3 length equals 15 residues. The germline CDR1 and CDR2 sequences are MDHEN and SYDVKM. Between the trimmed V and J ends, which lost 5 bases and 5 bases, there was a span of 17 bases.

This clone has more than one count but fewer than ten. The V and J genes are TRBV19 and TRBJ1-6; D is ambiguous. V shed 5 bases and J shed 4 bases, with 15 bases lying between them. The CDR3 consists of 16 residues. In germline, CDR1 is LNHDA, CDR2 SQIVND (reference sequence). CDR3 amino acids: CASSATGNSYNSPLHF. The DNA of the CDR3 is TGTGCCAGTAGTGCGACCGGGAACAGTTATAATTCACCCCTCCACTTT.

V is TRBV11-3 and J is TRBJ1-2; 10 bases line up with TRBD1. The CDR3 spans 15 residues. Germline V gene sequence: CDR1 SGHNT, CDR2 YENEEA. With 5 bases clipped from V and 4 bases from J, the junction kept 7 bases outside the gene matches. CDR3 region: CASSTQTGGVYGYTF. Here the CDR3 DNA reads TGTGCCAGCAGCACTCAGACAGGGGGCGTCTATGGCTACACCTTC.

J is TRBJ2-1 and V is TRBV11-3; maybe TRBD1 (6 bases). The CDR3 spans 20 residues. Trimming pared 1 base from V and 0 bases from J, leaving 22 bases between. Germline CDR1 SGHNT, CDR2 YENEEA. CDR3 sequence: CASSLVLWAGDRGSYNEQFF. CDR3 DNA: TGTGCCAGCAGCTTAGTTTTGTGGGCAGGGGATCGGGGCTCCTACAATGAGCAGTTCTTC.

The rearrangement uses TRBV30 and TRBJ1-3; D remains ambiguous. The V gene lost 4 bases and the J gene lost 5 bases, with 9 bases spanning the gap. The CDR3 is made up of 12 amino acids. Germline loops: CDR1 GTSNPN, CDR2 SVGIG (reference sequence). CDR3 residues: CAWNGNRNTIYF. As DNA, the CDR3 is TGTGCCTGGAACGGGAACCGAAACACCATATATTTT.

The chain links TRBV19 to TRBJ1-5; the D gene is possibly TRBD1 (6 bases). V dropped 7 bases and J dropped 6 bases, with 19 bases sitting between them. Germline CDR1 reads LNHDA; CDR2 reads SQIVND (reference sequence). This CDR3 has 15 amino acids. The CDR3 nucleotides are TGTGCCAGTACCTCAGGGGAGAAGTCAGGTCAGCCCCAGCATTTT. Protein sequence: CASTSGEKSGQPQHF. The full variable domain, with the rest looked up from reference TRBV19 and TRBJ1-5, is DGGITQSPKYLFRKEGQNVTLSCEQNLNHDAMYWYRQDPGQGLRLIYYSQIVNDFQKGDIAEGYSVSREKKESFPLTVTSAQKNPTAFYLCASTSGEKSGQPQHFGDGTRLSIL.